A single sample is the source of the 16 T cell receptor beta chains below, sequenced in a study of blood T cell repertoires in COVID-19. Method: immunoSEQ multiplex PCR; TCRdb's copy keeps in-frame clones and lacks some. This table has about 93,000 clones, 70% to 80% appearing once. The sample was peripheral blood. The source is a human donor in a cohort sampled during active COVID-19.

The chain employs TRBV7-8 and TRBJ1-6, with TRBD1 as a possible D gene (5 bases). The CDR3 runs 15 residues. V was clipped by 1 base and J by 13 bases, with 17 bases between them. Germline CDR1 and CDR2: SGHVS and FQNEAQ. CDR3 loop: CASSLVAAGQMPLHF. For the CDR3, the DNA is TGTGCCAGCAGCTTAGTAGCGGCAGGGCAAATGCCCCTCCACTTT.

The rearrangement uses TRBV7-9 and TRBJ2-7, with unresolved D. Deletions cut 1 base from V and 6 bases from J, with 13 bases between. There are 14 residues in the CDR3. CDR1 is SEHNR, CDR2 FQNEAQ, per germline (reference sequence). CDR3 sequence: CASSLGSLVAEQYF. The CDR3 DNA is TGTGCCAGCAGCTTAGGATCCCTAGTAGCCGAGCAGTACTTC.

The chain has TRBV7-6 and TRBJ1-2; 7 positions agree with TRBD1. V was clipped by 5 bases and J by 1 base; unmatched bases: 7. Germline V lookup: CDR1 SGHVS, CDR2 FNYEAQ. The CDR3 is 15 residues long. CDR3 nucleotides: TGTGCCAGCAGCCCCTATGGGGACAGTAACTATGGCTACACCTTC. It yields the protein CASSPYGDSNYGYTF. Full variable domain (remainder filled in from reference TRBV7-6 and TRBJ1-2): GAGVSQSPRYKVTKRGQDVALRCDPISGHVSLYWYRQALGQGPEFLTYFNYEAQQDKSGLPNDRFSAERPEGSISTLTIQRTEQRDSAMYRCASSPYGDSNYGYTFGSGTRLTVV.

V gene TRBV6-5 combines with J gene TRBJ1-1, with TRBD1 as a possible D gene (5 bases). Germline V gene sequence: CDR1 MNHEY, CDR2 SVGAGI. There are 15 residues in the CDR3. Trimming stripped 6 bases from V and 4 bases from J, with 18 bases between. The CDR3 protein is CASSQDPRGGTEAFF. CDR3 coding DNA: TGTGCCAGCAGCCAGGACCCCCGCGGGGGCACTGAAGCTTTCTTT.

In its sample, this clone was seen a few times. The chain couples TRBV7-9 to TRBJ2-1; no definite D call. V lost 2 bases and J 6 bases, leaving 11 bases between the germline ends. The CDR3 is 14 residues long. The germline CDR1 and CDR2 sequences are SEHNR and FQNEAQ (reference sequence). DNA of the CDR3: TGTGCCAGCAGCTTACTAGTCCGTGGCAATGAGCAGTTCTTC. Translating gives CASSLLVRGNEQFF.

The rearrangement uses TRBV27 and TRBJ2-1; 7 bases fit TRBD2. V dropped 3 bases and J dropped 0; count of bases not matched to a gene: 5. This CDR3 is built from 16 residues. Looked up from germline, CDR1 is MNHEY and CDR2 is SMNVEV (reference sequence). The DNA of the CDR3 is TGTGCCAGCAGTTTGCTCCCGGGGGGCTCCTACAATGAGCAGTTCTTC. Its translation: CASSLLPGGSYNEQFF.

V usage is TRBV2 and J usage is TRBJ1-6; 7 bases map to TRBD1. CDR1 is SNHLY and CDR2 is FYNNEI in the germline V gene. Trimming cost V 4 bases and J 10 bases; bases outside gene matches: 10. The length of the CDR3 is 15 residues. CDR3 region: CASSVMGQKRSPLHF. The DNA for the CDR3 is TGTGCCAGCAGTGTAATGGGACAGAAACGGTCACCCCTCCACTTT.

The chain has TRBV10-1 and TRBJ2-1; 9 positions agree with TRBD2. Germline-derived CDR1 and CDR2 are WNHNN and SYGVQD (reference sequence). Losses at the gene ends were 6 bases for V and 6 bases for J; bases not matched to a gene: 9. The CDR3 is made up of 15 amino acids. The CDR3 reads CASSTGTSRGNEQFF. As DNA, the CDR3 is TGCGCCAGCAGCACCGGGACTAGCAGGGGCAATGAGCAGTTCTTC.

A single count supports this clone. V and J are TRBV12-5 and TRBJ1-1; D gene unclear. Germline V lookup: CDR1 LGHNT, CDR2 FRNRAP. The CDR3 loop spans 13 amino acids. With 6 bases removed from V and 1 base from J, the gap between germline ends came to 9 bases. CDR3 in DNA: TGTGCTAGTGGCCGCGGGGAGAACACTGAAGCTTTCTTT. The encoded protein is CASGRGENTEAFF.

This chain joins TRBV3-1 (or the pseudogene TRBV3-2) and TRBJ2-3, with 9 bases matching TRBD2. The CDR3 extends over 16 amino acids. Germline CDR1 is LGHDT and CDR2 is YNNKEL (reference sequence). V shed 8 bases, J shed 4 bases, and the junction held 13 bases outside the gene matches. Here the CDR3 reads CASRRAGGVGADTQYF. Written as DNA, the CDR3 is TGTGCCAGCCGAAGAGCGGGAGGTGTGGGCGCAGATACGCAGTATTTT.

The chain links TRBV3-1 (or the pseudogene TRBV3-2) to TRBJ1-1; D gene uncertain. The V end was cut by 1 base, the J end by 1 base, with 7 bases between. Germline assignment: CDR1 LGHDT and CDR2 YNNKEL (reference sequence). This CDR3 is built from 14 residues. CDR3 residues: CASSQGSTNTEAFF. As DNA, the CDR3 is TGTGCCAGCAGCCAAGGGAGCACGAACACTGAAGCTTTCTTT.

V is TRBV29-1 and J is TRBJ2-3; 7 positions agree with TRBD2. There are 13 residues in the CDR3. With V trimmed by 4 bases and J by 2 bases, 3 bases remained unmatched. Germline V gives CDR1 SQVTM, CDR2 ANQGSEA. DNA for the CDR3: TGCAGCGTTGCCGGGGGGACCACAGATACGCAGTATTTT. Its protein is CSVAGGTTDTQYF.

The gene calls are TRBV7-8 and TRBJ2-2; D gene unclear. Per the germline V gene, CDR1 is SGHVS and CDR2 is FQNEAQ. Trimming stripped 2 bases from V and 0 bases from J, with 7 bases between. The CDR3 spans 15 residues. CDR3 DNA sequence: TGTGCCAGCAGCTTAACTAACCCGAACACCGGGGAGCTGTTTTTT. Translation gives CASSLTNPNTGELFF.

The chain combines TRBV19 with TRBJ2-1, with D possibly matching TRBD2 (6 bases). The V gene lost 0 bases and the J gene lost 0 bases, with 18 bases spanning the gap. Germline V CDR1 and CDR2: LNHDA, SQIVND (reference sequence). This CDR3 has 19 residues. CDR3 region: CASSIDYGTSRGSYNEQFF. The CDR3 DNA reads TGTGCCAGTAGTATAGATTACGGGACTTCACGGGGCTCCTACAATGAGCAGTTCTTC.

This chain links TRBV4-2 with TRBJ2-3; 7 bases align to TRBD2. From germline, CDR1 is LGHNA and CDR2 YNFKEQ. This CDR3 spans 15 amino acids. The ends lost 3 bases at V and 2 bases at J; junction bases unmatched: 5. The CDR3 nucleotides are TGTGCCAGCAGCCATGGACGGGGGGACACAGATACGCAGTATTTT. Its translation is CASSHGRGDTDTQYF.

The chain links TRBV5-1 to TRBJ1-1; no clear D gene. This CDR3 is built from 16 residues. CDR1 and CDR2 (germline): SGHRS, YFSETQ. The ends were cut back, 5 bases at V and 0 bases at J, with 17 bases in the middle. The CDR3 loop is CASRDNKRTVNTEAFF. The CDR3 region has the DNA TGCGCCAGCAGAGATAATAAGAGAACGGTGAACACTGAAGCTTTCTTT.